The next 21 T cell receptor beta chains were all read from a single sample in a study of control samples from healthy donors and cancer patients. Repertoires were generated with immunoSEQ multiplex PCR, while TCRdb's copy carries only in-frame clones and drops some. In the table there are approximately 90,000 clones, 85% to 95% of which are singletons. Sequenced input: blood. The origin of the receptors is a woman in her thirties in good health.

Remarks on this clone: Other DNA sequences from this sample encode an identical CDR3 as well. Here the CDR3 reads CASSVDQGGYGYTF. CDR3 nucleotide sequence: TGTGCCAGCAGCGTAGATCAGGGGGGGTATGGCTACACCTTC. The chain recombines TRBV9 with TRBJ1-2, with 7 bases aligning to TRBD1. Losses at the gene ends were 0 bases for V and 5 bases for J; bases not matched to a gene: 4. CDR3 length: 14 amino acids. The germline V gene encodes CDR1 SGDLS and CDR2 YYNGEE.

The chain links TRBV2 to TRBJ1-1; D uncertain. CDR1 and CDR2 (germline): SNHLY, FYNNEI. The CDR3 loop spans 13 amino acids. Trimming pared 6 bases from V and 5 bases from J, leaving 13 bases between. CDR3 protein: CASSLRVLTEAFF. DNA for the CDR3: TGTGCCAGCAGCCTTCGGGTATTGACTGAAGCTTTCTTT.

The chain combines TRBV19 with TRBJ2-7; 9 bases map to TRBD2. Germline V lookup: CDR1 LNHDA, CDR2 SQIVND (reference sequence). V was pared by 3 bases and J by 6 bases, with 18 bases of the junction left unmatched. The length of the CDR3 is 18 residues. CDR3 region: CASSILAGPMYKVCEQYF. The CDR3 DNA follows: TGTGCCAGTAGTATCCTAGCGGGACCGATGTATAAAGTGTGCGAGCAGTACTTC.

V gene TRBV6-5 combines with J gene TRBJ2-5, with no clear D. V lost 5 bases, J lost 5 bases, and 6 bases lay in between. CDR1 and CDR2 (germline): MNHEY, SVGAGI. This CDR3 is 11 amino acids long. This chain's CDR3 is CASSPYETQYF. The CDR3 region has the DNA TGTGCCAGCAGTCCGTATGAGACCCAGTACTTC.

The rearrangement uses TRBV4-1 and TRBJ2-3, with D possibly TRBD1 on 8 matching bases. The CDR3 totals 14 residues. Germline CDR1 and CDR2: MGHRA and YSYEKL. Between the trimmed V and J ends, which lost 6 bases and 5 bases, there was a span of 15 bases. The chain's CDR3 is CASSQNRGGDTQYF. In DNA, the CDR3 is TGCGCCAGCAGTCAAAACAGGGGGGGAGATACGCAGTATTTT.

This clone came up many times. The CDR3 DNA follows: TGCGCCAGCAGCTTGACCATTAGCGGGAGATACGAGCAGTACTTC. It codes for CASSLTISGRYEQYF. The chain employs TRBV5-1 and TRBJ2-7; TRBD2 matches 9 bases. CDR3 length: 15 amino acids. V gave up 1 base and J gave up 4 bases; unmatched junction bases: 6. Germline V lookup: CDR1 SGHRS, CDR2 YFSETQ.

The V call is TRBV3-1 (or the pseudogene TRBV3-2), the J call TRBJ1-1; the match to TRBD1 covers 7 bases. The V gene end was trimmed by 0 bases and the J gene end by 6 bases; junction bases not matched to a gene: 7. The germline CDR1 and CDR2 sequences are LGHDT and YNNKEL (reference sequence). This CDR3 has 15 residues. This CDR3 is CASSQDLQGRPEAFF. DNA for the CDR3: TGTGCCAGCAGCCAAGATTTACAGGGGAGGCCTGAAGCTTTCTTT.

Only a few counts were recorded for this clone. The CDR3 DNA sequence: TGCGCCAGCCGACTAGGCCTCACCGGGGAGCTGTTTTTT. It codes for CASRLGLTGELFF. The J gene is TRBJ2-2, the V gene TRBV5-1; D may be TRBD2 (6 bases). Deletions cut 7 bases from V and 4 bases from J, with 11 bases between. This CDR3 is 13 amino acids long. Germline assignment: CDR1 SGHRS and CDR2 YFSETQ.

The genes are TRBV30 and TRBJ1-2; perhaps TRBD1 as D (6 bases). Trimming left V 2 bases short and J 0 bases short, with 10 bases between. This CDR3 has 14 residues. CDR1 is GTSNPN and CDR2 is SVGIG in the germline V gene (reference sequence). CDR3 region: CAWSLGQANYGYTF. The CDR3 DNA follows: TGTGCCTGGAGTCTGGGACAAGCTAACTATGGCTACACCTTC.

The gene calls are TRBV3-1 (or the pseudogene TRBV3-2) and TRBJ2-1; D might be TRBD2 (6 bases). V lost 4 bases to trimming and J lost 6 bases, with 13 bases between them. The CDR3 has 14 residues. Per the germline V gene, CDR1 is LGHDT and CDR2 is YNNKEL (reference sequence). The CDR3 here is CASSRWDSSNEQFF. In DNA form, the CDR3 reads TGTGCCAGCAGCCGGTGGGACTCTTCCAATGAGCAGTTCTTC.

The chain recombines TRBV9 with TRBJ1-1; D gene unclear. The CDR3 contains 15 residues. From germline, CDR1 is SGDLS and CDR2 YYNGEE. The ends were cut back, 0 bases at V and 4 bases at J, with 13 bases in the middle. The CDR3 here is CASSVDAGGSTEAFF. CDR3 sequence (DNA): TGTGCCAGCAGCGTAGATGCGGGCGGGAGCACTGAAGCTTTCTTT.

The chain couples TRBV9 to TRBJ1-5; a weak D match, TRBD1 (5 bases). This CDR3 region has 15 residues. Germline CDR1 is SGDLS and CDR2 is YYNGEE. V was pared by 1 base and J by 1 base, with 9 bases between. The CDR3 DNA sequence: TGTGCCAGCAGCGTAAGCGGACAAAGCAATCAGCCCCAGCATTTT. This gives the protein CASSVSGQSNQPQHF. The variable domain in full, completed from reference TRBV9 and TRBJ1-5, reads DSGVTQTPKHLITATGQRVTLRCSPRSGDLSVYWYQQSLDQGLQFLIQYYNGEERAKGNILERFSAQQFPDLHSELNLSSLELGDSALYFCASSVSGQSNQPQHFGDGTRLSIL.

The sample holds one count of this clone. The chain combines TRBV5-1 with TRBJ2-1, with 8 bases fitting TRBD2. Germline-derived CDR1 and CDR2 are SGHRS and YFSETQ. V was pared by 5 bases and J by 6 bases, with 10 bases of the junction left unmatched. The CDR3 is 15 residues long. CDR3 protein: CASRDGTRSTNEQFF. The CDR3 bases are TGCGCCAGCAGGGACGGGACTAGGTCGACCAATGAGCAGTTCTTC.

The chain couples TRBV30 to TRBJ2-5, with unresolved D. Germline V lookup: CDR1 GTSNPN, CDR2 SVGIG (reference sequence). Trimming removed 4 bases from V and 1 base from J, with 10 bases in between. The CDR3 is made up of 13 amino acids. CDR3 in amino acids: CAWKAKIQETQYF. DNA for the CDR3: TGTGCCTGGAAGGCGAAGATCCAAGAGACCCAGTACTTC.

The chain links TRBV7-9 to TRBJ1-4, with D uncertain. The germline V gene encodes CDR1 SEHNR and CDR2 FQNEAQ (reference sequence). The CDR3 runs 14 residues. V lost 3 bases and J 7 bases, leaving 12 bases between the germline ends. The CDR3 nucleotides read TGTGCCAGCAGCTTTTCGTGGGAGAGTGAAAAACTGTTTTTT. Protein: CASSFSWESEKLFF.

The CDR3 here is CASSSGTGVGIVETQYF. DNA for the CDR3: TGTGCCAGCAGCTCCGGAACGGGGGTGGGGATCGTGGAGACCCAGTACTTC. The chain carries TRBV13 and TRBJ2-5; weak D call: TRBD2 (6 bases). Per the germline V gene, CDR1 is PRHDT and CDR2 is FYEKMQ (reference sequence). The CDR3 runs 17 residues. The V gene lost 4 bases and the J gene lost 5 bases, with 23 bases spanning the gap. The variable domain in full, completed from reference TRBV13 and TRBJ2-5, reads AAGVIQSPRHLIKEKRETATLKCYPIPRHDTVYWYQQGPGQDPQFLISFYEKMQSDKGSIPDRFSAQQFSDYHSELNMSSLELGDSALYFCASSSGTGVGIVETQYFGPGTRLLVL.

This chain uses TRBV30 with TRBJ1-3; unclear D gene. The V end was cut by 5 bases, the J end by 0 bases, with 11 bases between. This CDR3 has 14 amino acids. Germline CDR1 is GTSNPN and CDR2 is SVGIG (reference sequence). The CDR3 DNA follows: TGTGCCTGGGTGTCAGGCAACTCTGGAAACACCATATATTTT. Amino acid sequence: CAWVSGNSGNTIYF.

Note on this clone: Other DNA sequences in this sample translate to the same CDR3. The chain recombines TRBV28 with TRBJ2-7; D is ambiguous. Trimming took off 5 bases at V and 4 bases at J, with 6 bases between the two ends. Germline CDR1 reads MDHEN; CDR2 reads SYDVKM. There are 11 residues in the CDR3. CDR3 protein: CASSTFYEQYF. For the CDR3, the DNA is TGTGCCAGCAGTACTTTTTACGAGCAGTACTTC.

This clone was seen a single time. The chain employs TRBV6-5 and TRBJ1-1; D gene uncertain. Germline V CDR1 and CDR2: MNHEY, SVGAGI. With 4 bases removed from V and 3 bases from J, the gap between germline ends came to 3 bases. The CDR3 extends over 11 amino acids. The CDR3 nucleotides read TGTGCCAGCAGTTCTGACACTGAAGCTTTCTTT. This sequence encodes CASSSDTEAFF.

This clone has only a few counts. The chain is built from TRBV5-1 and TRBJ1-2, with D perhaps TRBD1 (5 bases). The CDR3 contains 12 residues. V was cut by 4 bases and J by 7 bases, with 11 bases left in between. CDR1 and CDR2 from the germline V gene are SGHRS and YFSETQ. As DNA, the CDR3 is TGCGCCAGCAGCACCCACCAGGGTGGCTACACCTTC. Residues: CASSTHQGGYTF.

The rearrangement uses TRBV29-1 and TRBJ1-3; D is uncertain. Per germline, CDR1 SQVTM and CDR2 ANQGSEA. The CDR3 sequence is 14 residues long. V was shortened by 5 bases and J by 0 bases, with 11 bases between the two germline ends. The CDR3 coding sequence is TGCAGCGTTTCAAACCCGAGCTCTGGAAACACCATATATTTT. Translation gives CSVSNPSSGNTIYF.